These 20 T cell receptor beta chains came from one sample sequenced in a study of OX40 agonist ivuxolimab in advanced cancers. Method: immunoSEQ multiplex PCR; TCRdb's copy keeps in-frame clones and lacks some. The sample holds fewer than 85,000 clones; 84% are singletons and the top ten take approximately 7%. This specimen consisted of CD4+ or CD8+ T cells sorted from blood, obtained in a trial of the OX40 agonist ivuxolimab. These receptors were collected from an adult with an advanced solid tumor such as melanoma, head and neck, liver or kidney cancer.

The chain employs TRBV6-5 and TRBJ1-4; D may be TRBD1 (6 bases). This CDR3 is built from 15 residues. The germline CDR1 and CDR2 sequences are MNHEY and SVGAGI. With 2 bases removed from V and 8 bases from J, the gap between germline ends came to 15 bases. The chain's CDR3 is CASSYRGQQGEKLFF. The CDR3, as DNA: TGTGCCAGCAGTTACCGCGGACAGCAGGGGGAAAAACTGTTTTTT.

This chain joins TRBV28 and TRBJ2-5; 11 bases match TRBD1. This CDR3 spans 17 amino acids. Germline CDR1 MDHEN, CDR2 SYDVKM. The V and J ends lost 6 bases and 3 bases, in that order; junction bases with no gene match: 12. The CDR3 protein is CASSPFPGTGGKETQYF. The CDR3 region has the DNA TGTGCCAGCAGCCCCTTCCCTGGGACAGGGGGTAAAGAGACCCAGTACTTC.

The J gene is TRBJ1-5, the V gene TRBV5-1, with unresolved D. CDR1 SGHRS and CDR2 YFSETQ come from the germline V gene. Trimming took off 2 bases at V and 0 bases at J, with 12 bases between the two ends. The CDR3 is made up of 16 amino acids. This chain's CDR3 is CASSFEGRDSNQPQHF. CDR3 DNA sequence: TGCGCCAGCAGCTTCGAAGGCCGGGATAGCAATCAGCCCCAGCATTTT.

The V and J genes are TRBV18 and TRBJ2-7, with TRBD2 matching 12 bases. The ends lost 5 bases at V and 1 base at J; junction bases unmatched: 21. The CDR3 covers 21 residues. Looked up from germline, CDR1 is KGHSH and CDR2 is LQKENI. Written as DNA, the CDR3 is TGTGCCAGCTCATCCCAGGGACCTTTCTTTGGGACTAGCGGGCCTTCCTACGAGCAGTACTTC. Its protein product is CASSSQGPFFGTSGPSYEQYF. Full variable domain (missing parts from reference TRBV18 and TRBJ2-7): NAGVMQNPRHLVRRRGQEARLRCSPMKGHSHVYWYRQLPEEGLKFMVYLQKENIIDESGMPKERFSAEFPKEGPSILRIQQVVRGDSAAYFCASSSQGPFFGTSGPSYEQYFGPGTRLTVT.

This chain links TRBV7-3 with TRBJ1-6; tentative D call: TRBD1 (6 bases). The germline gives CDR1 SGHTA, CDR2 FQGTGA. V gave up 5 bases and J gave up 3 bases, with 20 bases separating them. The CDR3 length is 18 residues. CDR3 nucleotides: TGTGCCAGCAGCCACCCAGGGGCCCCGAGGTACTATAATTCACCCCTCCACTTT. As protein: CASSHPGAPRYYNSPLHF.

This chain uses TRBV5-4 with TRBJ1-6; no clear D. The CDR3 extends over 15 amino acids. V lost 2 bases, J lost 4 bases, and 10 bases lay in between. CDR1 is SGHNT and CDR2 is YYREEE in the germline V gene (reference sequence). CDR3 protein: CASSLTAIYNSPLHF. CDR3 coding DNA: TGTGCCAGCAGCTTAACAGCGATTTATAATTCACCCCTCCACTTT.

This chain joins TRBV7-3 and TRBJ1-2, with 11 bases matching TRBD1. Germline values: CDR1 SGHTA, CDR2 FQGTGA. This CDR3 contains 13 residues. Trimming at V came to 5 bases and at J to 8 bases, leaving 4 bases not matched to a gene. The CDR3 coding sequence is TGTGCCAGCAGCGTGGACAGGGGGCGCGGCTACACCTTC. It codes for CASSVDRGRGYTF.

This chain connects TRBV7-2 to TRBJ2-7; D remains ambiguous. The V end lost 1 base, the J end lost 2 bases, and 6 bases lay between the germline ends. Germline assignment: CDR1 SGHTA and CDR2 FQGNSA. The CDR3 loop spans 13 amino acids. CDR3 bases: TGTGCCAGCAGCTTAGGGCTAGCCTACGAGCAGTACTTC. Translated, it gives CASSLGLAYEQYF. Complete variable domain (other parts from reference TRBV7-2 and TRBJ2-7): GAGVSQSPSNKVTEKGKDVELRCDPISGHTALYWYRQSLGQGLEFLIYFQGNSAPDKSGLPSDRFSAERTGGSVSTLTIQRTQQEDSAVYLCASSLGLAYEQYFGPGTRLTVT.

The gene calls are TRBV7-9 and TRBJ1-5; D unresolved. The germline gives CDR1 SEHNR, CDR2 FQNEAQ (reference sequence). The CDR3 consists of 14 residues. The V end lost 3 bases, the J end lost 1 base, and 7 bases lay between the germline ends. CDR3 bases: TGTGCCAGCAGCTTGTCGGACAGCAATCAGCCCCAGCATTTT. This encodes CASSLSDSNQPQHF.

V and J are TRBV19 and TRBJ1-5; TRBD1 matches 7 bases. The length of the CDR3 is 14 residues. The V and J ends lost 2 bases and 2 bases, in that order; junction bases with no gene match: 0. Looked up from germline, CDR1 is LNHDA and CDR2 is SQIVND (reference sequence). In nucleotides, the CDR3 is TGTGCCAGTAGTATACAGGGGGGCAATCAGCCCCAGCATTTT. Residues: CASSIQGGNQPQHF.

The gene calls are TRBV28 and TRBJ1-4; TRBD1 might be the D (5 bases). Trimming took 2 bases from V and 12 from J, leaving 16 bases between them. The germline V gene encodes CDR1 MDHEN and CDR2 SYDVKM. This CDR3 contains 14 residues. The CDR3 protein is CASSLTGLAEELFF. CDR3 nucleotide sequence: TGTGCCAGCAGTTTAACAGGCCTGGCGGAGGAACTGTTTTTT.

This chain connects TRBV7-2 to TRBJ2-5; TRBD1 matches 10 bases. Germline V gene data show CDR1 as SGHTA and CDR2 as FQGNSA. This CDR3 is 14 amino acids long. J was trimmed by 5 bases and V by 5 bases; bases with no gene match: 5. Here the CDR3 reads CASSRDRGQETQYF. The DNA for the CDR3 is TGTGCCAGCAGCCGGGACAGGGGTCAGGAGACCCAGTACTTC.

This clone was seen only once. Mismatch with germline at one junction end may stem from a read error. The chain joins TRBV7-7 to TRBJ2-3; TRBD1 aligns across 7 bases. From germline, CDR1 is SSHAT and CDR2 FNYEAQ (reference sequence). The CDR3 spans 14 residues. CDR3: CASSPTGIADTQYF. DNA for the CDR3: TGTGCTAGCAGCCCGACAGGGATCGCAGATACGCAGTATTTT.

This chain connects TRBV11-3 to TRBJ2-1, with D possibly TRBD2 on 7 matching bases. This CDR3 has 16 amino acids. Per the germline V gene, CDR1 is SGHNT and CDR2 is YENEEA. V gave up 2 bases and J gave up 4 bases, with 15 bases separating them. As DNA, the CDR3 is TGTGCCAGCAGCTTACGCGGGGGCGAACCTTACAATGAGCAGTTCTTC. Amino acid sequence: CASSLRGGEPYNEQFF. The complete variable domain, with remaining parts taken from reference TRBV11-3 and TRBJ2-1, reads EAGVVQSPRYKIIEKKQPVAFWCNPISGHNTLYWYLQNLGQGPELLIRYENEEAVDDSQLPKDRFSAERLKGVDSTLKIQPAELGDSAVYLCASSLRGGEPYNEQFFGPGTRLTVL.

The V gene is TRBV7-6, the J gene TRBJ2-3, with D uncertain. Between the trimmed V and J ends, which lost 0 bases and 3 bases, there was a span of 10 bases. Germline CDR1 and CDR2: SGHVS and FNYEAQ. CDR3 length: 15 amino acids. The CDR3: CASSLAANPTDTQYF. The CDR3, as DNA: TGTGCCAGCAGCTTAGCGGCAAATCCGACAGATACGCAGTATTTT.

The rearrangement uses TRBV25-1 and TRBJ1-4; no reliable D call. The germline V gene has CDR1 MGHDK and CDR2 SYGVNS. The CDR3 loop spans 13 amino acids. V was shortened by 8 bases and J by 1 base, with 8 bases between the two germline ends. The CDR3 nucleotides are TGTGCCAGCCGGGAAGGAACTAATGAAAAACTGTTTTTT. The encoded protein is CASREGTNEKLFF.

V is TRBV6-5 and J is TRBJ1-5; no clear D gene. Germline V gene lookup returns CDR1 MNHEY and CDR2 SVGAGI. Trimming shortened V by 0 bases and J by 2 bases, and 5 bases separated the two germline ends. The CDR3 consists of 14 residues. The CDR3 DNA reads as TGTGCCAGCAGTTACTCGAGGGGCAATCAGCCCCAGCATTTT. Translating it yields CASSYSRGNQPQHF.

This chain uses TRBV6-6 with TRBJ2-3, with D possibly TRBD1 on 7 matching bases. V lost 5 bases, J lost 1 base, and 16 bases lay in between. CDR1 is MNHNY and CDR2 is SVGAGI in the germline V gene (reference sequence). The CDR3 runs to 16 residues. CDR3 region: CASSPGGGPGTDTQYF. The CDR3 nucleotides read TGTGCCAGCAGTCCCGGAGGGGGCCCAGGCACAGATACGCAGTATTTT.

J is TRBJ2-7 and V is TRBV30; 7 nucleotides line up with TRBD1. The CDR3 is made up of 15 amino acids. V lost 0 bases and J lost 0; bases outside the gene matches: 5. CDR1 is GTSNPN, CDR2 SVGIG, per germline (reference sequence). The CDR3 here is CAWSVMAGGSYEQYF. In DNA, the CDR3 is TGTGCCTGGAGTGTAATGGCAGGGGGCTCCTACGAGCAGTACTTC. Combining the CDR3 with reference TRBV30 and TRBJ2-7 gives the whole variable domain SQTIHQWPATLVQPVGSPLSLECTVEGTSNPNLYWYRQAAGRGLQLLFYSVGIGQISSEVPQNLSASRPQDRQFILSSKKLLLSDSGFYLCAWSVMAGGSYEQYFGPGTRLTVT.

The rearrangement uses TRBV25-1 and TRBJ1-6; 9 positions match TRBD1. J gave up 14 bases and V 3 bases, and 8 bases lay outside the gene matches. The germline V gene has CDR1 MGHDK and CDR2 SYGVNS. The CDR3 consists of 14 residues. For the CDR3, the DNA is TGTGCCAGCAGTGAGCCGGGACAGGGTACGACCCTCCACTTT. The encoded protein is CASSEPGQGTTLHF.